This entry features one TCR beta chain sequence. This specimen belongs to a study of blood T cell repertoires in COVID-19. About the study: There were acute and convalescent COVID-19 samples, and they came from the United States, Italy and Spain. PBMCs, B-cell-depleted T cells, or T cells provided the cDNA or gDNA that made up the material.

V lost 6 bases, J lost 4 bases, and 19 bases lay in between. The CDR3 has 15 residues. CDR1 KGHSH and CDR2 LQKENI come from the germline V gene. Measured with immunoSEQ multiplex PCR; TCRdb has only the in-frame clones, and not every one. This sample has tens of thousands of clones, with over 80% found just once. The source of this sequence is a man older than 75 with active COVID-19. What was sequenced was peripheral blood. The V call is TRBV18, the J call TRBJ2-7; perhaps TRBD1 as D (6 bases). This CDR3 reads CASSLDSRTVYEQYF. The CDR3 region has the DNA TGTGCCAGCTCCCTGGACAGCCGTACTGTATACGAGCAGTACTTC. The whole variable domain, remainder taken from reference TRBV18 and TRBJ2-7, is NAGVMQNPRHLVRRRGQEARLRCSPMKGHSHVYWYRQLPEEGLKFMVYLQKENIIDESGMPKERFSAEFPKEGPSILRIQQVVRGDSAAYFCASSLDSRTVYEQYFGPGTRLTVT.